This T cell receptor beta chain was captured by sequencing in a study of vaccination effects on CD4 cells after COVID-19. Clones were read by immunoSEQ multiplex PCR, and TCRdb kept only the in-frame ones, dropping some. This table holds about 45,000 clones, approximately 77% found once. As to this clone: Its target is not known.

Sequencing in the ViraFEST assay came after antigen-specific CD4+ T cells had been expanded with viral peptide pools, which were used to stimulate PBMC. On roughly day 9 of culture, CD4+ T cells were separated out. The person was diagnosed with PCR-confirmed SARS-CoV-2 infection between March and December 2020. This CDR3 contains 14 residues. Germline CDR1 reads SGHNT; CDR2 reads YENEEA. V lost 1 base and J lost 4, with 11 bases in between. The clonotype originates from a human donor who had a prior SARS-CoV-2 infection. The rearrangement joins TRBV11-3 to TRBJ2-7; D perhaps matches TRBD2 (5 bases). This sample comprised CD4+ T cells from PBMCs cultured with a peptide pool, obtained before COVID-19 vaccination. For the CDR3, the DNA is TGTGCCAGCAGCTTAGGAGGGTCCACATACGAGCAGTACTTC. The encoded protein is CASSLGGSTYEQYF.